This passage covers 21 T cell receptor beta chains from one sample sequenced in a study of T cells in Graves' hyperthyroidism and ophthalmopathy (dated by TCRdb to about 2019). Library construction relied on multiplex PCR. These reads were obtained on an Illumina HiSeq 2000. Amplification of TCR beta CDR3 regions was carried out from RNA transcripts. The TCR CDR3 was subjected to a first round of RT-PCR using the HTBI primer set and the Qiagen OneStep RT-PCR kit. TCRdb reran the public reads through fastp at Q25 and MiXCR, keeping productive beta chains. Rows matching on CDR3 protein sequence are summarized as one entry with the most common DNA and genes. The sample table shows a few hundred thousand distinct CDR3 sequences, and less than 25% are seen once. The ten largest clones capture roughly 29% of the sample. Input material: blood. Every receptor here comes from a man aged 18 to 29 with Graves' hyperthyroidism.

The table lists this clonotype with many counts. V gene TRBV14 combines with J gene TRBJ1-2; no definite D call. Trimming took 3 bases from V and 5 from J, leaving 13 bases between them. CDR3 size: 14 residues. The germline V gene has CDR1 SGHDN and CDR2 FVKESK. CDR3 DNA sequence: TGTGCCAGCAGCCAGTACGTGGACCTATATGGCTACACCTTC. Its translation is CASSQYVDLYGYTF.

This clonotype was counted ten times or more. The chain is built from TRBV18 and TRBJ2-5; no definite D call. The CDR3 contains 13 residues. V dropped 3 bases and J dropped 3 bases, with 8 bases sitting between them. Germline values: CDR1 KGHSH, CDR2 LQKENI. CDR3 in DNA: TGTGCCAGCTCACCCAGCAGGAAAGAGACCCAGTACTTC. It translates to CASSPSRKETQYF.

In its sample, this clonotype was seen many times. The rearrangement joins TRBV6-1 to TRBJ2-4; D unresolved. The ends were cut back, 1 base at V and 8 bases at J, with 12 bases in the middle. This CDR3 contains 14 residues. Germline V lookup: CDR1 MNHNS, CDR2 SASEGT. The CDR3 DNA sequence: TGTGCCAGCAGTGAAGTAGTCCCCGAGGACATTCAGTACTTC. The encoded protein is CASSEVVPEDIQYF.

The chain employs TRBV5-8 and TRBJ2-7; 8 bases map to TRBD1. Trimming took 1 base from V and 3 from J; bases not matched to a gene: 6. Germline loops: CDR1 SGHTS, CDR2 YDEGEE. The CDR3 has 15 amino acids. For the CDR3, the DNA is TGTGCCAGCAGCTTGATGCGACAGGGGCTCTACGAGCAGTACTTC. Its protein product is CASSLMRQGLYEQYF.

A word on this clonotype: Just one base apart from a much larger clone, this may be a read error. The chain joins TRBV27 to TRBJ1-5; D is undetermined. The germline V gene encodes CDR1 MNHEY and CDR2 SMNVEV (reference sequence). The CDR3 is 16 amino acids. V was clipped by 2 bases and J by 5 bases, with 16 bases between them. In DNA, the CDR3 is TGTGCCAGCAGTTTAATCGGCCAACCAAGCGATCAGCCCCAGCATTTT. As protein: CASSLIGQPSDQPQHF.

V is TRBV2 and J is TRBJ2-3; possibly TRBD1 for D (5 bases). CDR1 and CDR2 from the germline V gene are SNHLY and FYNNEI. The CDR3 spans 14 residues. Trimming pared 6 bases from V and 1 base from J, leaving 11 bases between. This CDR3 reads CASRVQGGTDTQYF. The CDR3 region has the DNA TGTGCCAGCAGGGTGCAGGGTGGCACAGATACGCAGTATTTT. The variable domain in full, completed from reference TRBV2 and TRBJ2-3, reads EPEVTQTPSHQVTQMGQEVILRCVPISNHLYFYWYRQILGQKVEFLVSFYNNEISEKSEIFDDQFSVERPDGSNFTLKIRSTKLEDSAMYFCASRVQGGTDTQYFGPGTRLTVL.

The gene calls are TRBV6-2 or TRBV6-3 and TRBJ2-7; 9 bases are a match to TRBD1. Germline trimming cut 6 bases from V and 3 bases from J; bases unmatched to any gene: 18. CDR1 and CDR2 (germline): MNHEY, SVGEGT. This CDR3 has 18 residues. The CDR3 loop is CASSSPRTGVTGFYEQYF. The CDR3 nucleotides read TGTGCCAGCAGCTCCCCCCGGACAGGGGTCACGGGGTTCTACGAGCAGTACTTC.

The V call is TRBV6-1, the J call TRBJ2-3; D is tentatively TRBD1 or TRBD2 (5 bases each). The CDR3 contains 15 residues. Trimming left V 7 bases short and J 3 bases short, with 17 bases between. Germline CDR1 and CDR2: MNHNS and SASEGT. The CDR3 reads CASTLPHWGTDTQYF. CDR3 in DNA: TGTGCCAGCACTCTCCCCCACTGGGGGACAGATACGCAGTATTTT.

This sequence joins TRBV20-1 and TRBJ2-2, with D tentatively TRBD1 or TRBD2 (5 bases each). This CDR3 spans 15 amino acids. Germline V CDR1 and CDR2: DFQATT, SNEGSKA (reference sequence). The ends were cut back, 0 bases at V and 6 bases at J, with 14 bases in the middle. The CDR3 is CSARDVAWGSGELFF. The CDR3 DNA sequence: TGCAGTGCTAGAGATGTCGCATGGGGGTCCGGGGAGCTGTTTTTT.

The chain employs TRBV11-2 and TRBJ2-7; 7 positions match TRBD1. The CDR3 loop spans 15 amino acids. From germline, CDR1 is SGHAT and CDR2 FQNNGV. The junction had 10 bases not matched to a gene; V was cut back by 1 base and J by 7 bases. CDR3 in amino acids: CASSLAATGSREQYF. In DNA form, the CDR3 reads TGTGCCAGCAGCTTAGCAGCGACAGGGTCTCGTGAGCAGTACTTC.

This clonotype was counted many times. The chain has TRBV7-6 and TRBJ2-7; no reliable D call. The CDR3 contains 17 residues. Trimming pared 1 base from V and 4 bases from J, leaving 20 bases between. Germline CDR1 is SGHVS and CDR2 is FNYEAQ. In DNA form, the CDR3 reads TGTGCCAGCAGCTTAGTCGCCAACAGCGCCCAGAGATACGAGCAGTACTTC. This translates into CASSLVANSAQRYEQYF.

This clonotype appeared a few times. CDR3 protein: CASSQDRGTATYEQYF. For the CDR3, the DNA is TGCGCCAGCAGCCAAGATCGGGGGACAGCAACTTACGAGCAGTACTTC. The V gene is TRBV4-1, the J gene TRBJ2-7, with D possibly matching TRBD1 (7 bases). Germline V gene data show CDR1 as MGHRA and CDR2 as YSYEKL. V was pared by 0 bases and J by 4 bases, with 16 bases between. There are 16 residues in the CDR3.

Concerning this clonotype: At one boundary the junction diverges from the germline segment, which might be a read error. V and J are TRBV11-2 and TRBJ2-7; D unresolved. The length of the CDR3 is 13 residues. Germline V lookup: CDR1 SGHAT, CDR2 FQNNGV. CDR3 sequence reads: CASSPTPSCEQYF. CDR3 nucleotides: TGTGCCAGCAGTCCCACACCTTCCTGCGAGCAGTACTTC.

This clonotype was found a few times. The rearrangement uses TRBV6-2 or TRBV6-3 and TRBJ2-2, with no clear D. V lost 0 bases and J 0 bases, leaving 14 bases between the germline ends. From germline, CDR1 is MNHEY and CDR2 SVGEGT. There are 18 residues in the CDR3. In DNA form, the CDR3 reads TGTGCCAGCAGTTACTCCTATTTTTCAACGGCGAACACCGGGGAGCTGTTTTTT. Its translation is CASSYSYFSTANTGELFF.

This clonotype has at least ten counts. Written as DNA, the CDR3 is TGTGCCAGCAGATTCGGTCATGGGGGGAACACTGAAGCTTTCTTT. Translation gives CASRFGHGGNTEAFF. The chain combines TRBV7-9 with TRBJ1-1; D is possibly TRBD1 (5 bases). Trimming took 6 bases from V and 1 from J, leaving 15 bases between them. The CDR3 has 15 amino acids. Germline V CDR1 and CDR2: SEHNR, FQNEAQ (reference sequence).

The gene calls are TRBV4-1 and TRBJ1-2; D remains unclear. Germline V gene lookup returns CDR1 MGHRA and CDR2 YSYEKL. Trimming pared 0 bases from V and 8 bases from J, leaving 16 bases between. The CDR3 is made up of 15 amino acids. Here the CDR3 reads CASSQDPGSSGGYTF. The CDR3 region has the DNA TGCGCCAGCAGCCAAGACCCGGGGTCGTCGGGCGGCTACACCTTC.

This clonotype was seen at least ten times. This chain links TRBV13 with TRBJ1-3; D is unclear. The CDR3 extends over 15 amino acids. Germline CDR1 and CDR2: PRHDT and FYEKMQ (reference sequence). The V gene lost 5 bases and the J gene lost 0 bases, with 11 bases spanning the gap. The CDR3 coding sequence is TGTGCCAGCAGCCACGGACGGCTCTCTGGAAACACCATATATTTT. Amino acid sequence: CASSHGRLSGNTIYF.

With respect to this clonotype: A single base separates this from a much larger clone, so it may be a read error. The chain employs TRBV6-1 and TRBJ1-5, with unresolved D. Germline V gene lookup returns CDR1 MNHNS and CDR2 SASEGT. The CDR3 is made up of 13 amino acids. CDR3 sequence reads: CASSPDPALPRHF. CDR3 nucleotide sequence: TGTGCCAGCAGCCCTGATCCGGCTCTGCCCCGGCATTTT.

The chain joins TRBV13 to TRBJ2-7; D is undetermined. CDR1 and CDR2 from the germline V gene are PRHDT and FYEKMQ (reference sequence). CDR3 length: 14 amino acids. Trimming shortened V by 2 bases and J by 6 bases, and 14 bases separated the two germline ends. CDR3 region: CASSLRTNRVEQYF. The CDR3 bases are TGTGCCAGCAGCTTAAGGACGAATCGGGTCGAGCAGTACTTC. Full variable domain (rest looked up from reference TRBV13 and TRBJ2-7): AAGVIQSPRHLIKEKRETATLKCYPIPRHDTVYWYQQGPGQDPQFLISFYEKMQSDKGSIPDRFSAQQFSDYHSELNMSSLELGDSALYFCASSLRTNRVEQYFGPGTRLTVT.

This clonotype was observed at least ten times. The rearrangement links TRBV28 to TRBJ1-5, with TRBD1 as a possible D gene (5 bases). The germline V gene encodes CDR1 MDHEN and CDR2 SYDVKM. The V end was cut by 6 bases, the J end by 2 bases, with 11 bases between. The CDR3 length is 14 residues. CDR3 nucleotides: TGTGCCAGCAGCCAAAGGGGCGGCAATCAGCCCCAGCATTTT. Translating it yields CASSQRGGNQPQHF.

Ten or more counts support this clonotype. The chain links TRBV6-1 to TRBJ2-7; D perhaps matches TRBD1 (6 bases). Germline CDR1 MNHNS, CDR2 SASEGT. Trimming removed 5 bases from V and 2 bases from J, with 16 bases in between. The CDR3 sequence is 15 residues long. The CDR3 spells CASSQRQETTYEQYF. For the CDR3, the DNA is TGTGCCAGCAGTCAACGACAGGAGACCACCTACGAGCAGTACTTC.